This is a list of T cell receptor beta chains from one sample in a study of cytomegalovirus exposure and HLA in healthy donors. Using immunoSEQ multiplex PCR, the repertoire was profiled, and TCRdb retains in-frame clones only, with some absent. The repertoire includes 150,000 to 200,000 clones, roughly 79% of them detected once, and roughly 1% sits in the top ten. Sequencing input: PBMCs. The receptors originated from a woman in her thirties or forties in good health and CMV-seronegative. Each CDR3 is given with its conserved first and last residue. The order of the fields is clone size, J gene, V gene, D gene, CDR3 DNA, CDR3 protein. D genes are given only for firm matches. The listing skips clone size in some rows; elsewhere it reads once, few, many or a size class.

size: .; J: TRBJ2-7; V: TRBV27; D: TRBD2; DNA: TGTGCCAGCAGTTTATCGATCGGGAGGACCTACGAGCAGTACTTC; CDR3: CASSLSIGRTYEQYF
size: .; J: TRBJ1-2; V: TRBV28; D: .; DNA: TGTGCCAGCACACGGGGGAATTGGGGTGGCTACACCTTC; CDR3: CASTRGNWGGYTF
size: .; J: TRBJ1-4; V: TRBV7-6; D: .; DNA: TGTGCCAGCAGCTTAGACAGGCACAATGAAAAACTGTTTTTT; CDR3: CASSLDRHNEKLFF
size: .; J: TRBJ1-1; V: TRBV11-3; D: .; DNA: TGTGCCAGCAGCTTGAAGGGGGAGAAGACTGAAGCTTTCTTT; CDR3: CASSLKGEKTEAFF
size: .; J: TRBJ2-2; V: TRBV7-3; D: .; DNA: TGTGCCAGCAGCTTAACCCCCTCCCTCGGGACCGGGGAGCTGTTTTTT; CDR3: CASSLTPSLGTGELFF
size: .; J: TRBJ2-1; V: TRBV28; D: .; DNA: TGTGCCAGCAGACATATCGGGAGTAGGTCCTACAATGAGCAGTTCTTC; CDR3: CASRHIGSRSYNEQFF
size: .; J: TRBJ1-5; V: TRBV29-1; D: TRBD1; DNA: TGCAGCGTTGAAATTCGCCGCTGGGACAGTGGCAATCAGCCCCAGCATTTT; CDR3: CSVEIRRWDSGNQPQHF
size: .; J: TRBJ1-2; V: TRBV29-1; D: TRBD1; DNA: TGCAGCGTTGCTGGACGCAAGTGGCAGGGGGCGTTTGGCTACACCTTC; CDR3: CSVAGRKWQGAFGYTF
size: .; J: TRBJ2-2; V: TRBV30; D: TRBD2; DNA: TGTGCCTGGAGTGTGCGTGTGTCCGGGAGGGGCCCCGACGCGAGGGTCACCGGGGAGCTGTTTTTT; CDR3: CAWSVRVSGRGPDARVTGELFF
size: .; J: TRBJ1-5; V: TRBV7-8; D: .; DNA: TGTGCCAGCAGCTTGGGTGGGGGGGGTCGCGGGCAGCCCCAGCATTTT; CDR3: CASSLGGGGRGQPQHF
size: .; J: TRBJ1-2; V: TRBV12-5; D: .; DNA: TGTGCTAGTGGTTTGGACCACAGGGTGGGGCCCTACACCTTC; CDR3: CASGLDHRVGPYTF
size: .; J: TRBJ2-5; V: TRBV2; D: .; DNA: TGTGCCAGCAGCCTACTAAATCAAGAGACCCAGTACTTC; CDR3: CASSLLNQETQYF
size: .; J: TRBJ2-2; V: TRBV13; D: .; DNA: TGTGCCAGCAGCCAAACAGGAGACGGGGAGCTGTTTTTT; CDR3: CASSQTGDGELFF
size: .; J: TRBJ1-2; V: TRBV25-1; D: .; DNA: TGTGCCAGCAAACAGGGTCTAGCAGGCTACACCTTC; CDR3: CASKQGLAGYTF
size: .; J: TRBJ2-7; V: TRBV7-2; D: TRBD2; DNA: TGTGCCAGCAGCTTAGAGTTCCGGGGACTAGCGGGAGTGTCCTACGAGCAGTACTTC; CDR3: CASSLEFRGLAGVSYEQYF
size: .; J: TRBJ2-2; V: TRBV7-3; D: TRBD2; DNA: TGTGCCAGCAGCTTGTCGGCGGGGGTCACCGGGGAGCTGTTTTTT; CDR3: CASSLSAGVTGELFF
size: .; J: TRBJ2-5; V: TRBV19; D: .; DNA: TGTGCCAGGAGGGGCCCGGGAGTGGAAGAGACCCAGTACTTC; CDR3: CARRGPGVEETQYF
size: .; J: TRBJ2-7; V: TRBV6-5; D: TRBD1; DNA: TGTGCCAGCAGTTACCGGGACAGGGGGCACTACGAGCAGTACTTC; CDR3: CASSYRDRGHYEQYF
size: few; J: TRBJ2-6; V: TRBV9; D: .; DNA: TGTGCCAGCAGCGTCACCGGGACACGCTCTGGGGCCAACGTCCTGACTTTC; CDR3: CASSVTGTRSGANVLTF
size: .; J: TRBJ1-2; V: TRBV15; D: TRBD1; DNA: TGTGCCACCAGCAGAGATCGGGGGACAGGGGCTAACTATGGCTACACCTTC; CDR3: CATSRDRGTGANYGYTF
size: .; J: TRBJ2-7; V: TRBV10-1; D: TRBD2; DNA: TGCGCCAGCATTATTAGCGGGACCTCCTGTTTCTACGAGCAGTACTTC; CDR3: CASIISGTSCFYEQYF
size: .; J: TRBJ2-7; V: TRBV18; D: TRBD1; DNA: TGTGCCAGCTCACTGGACAGGGGCTCAACCCTCTACGAGCAGTACTTC; CDR3: CASSLDRGSTLYEQYF
size: .; J: TRBJ1-1; V: TRBV7-9; D: TRBD1; DNA: TGTGCCAGCAGCTCCTGGACAGGCGAAGCTTTCTTT; CDR3: CASSSWTGEAFF
size: .; J: TRBJ2-1; V: TRBV7-3; D: .; DNA: TGTGCCAGCAGCCCTAATTCCCCTTACAATGAGCAGTTCTTC; CDR3: CASSPNSPYNEQFF
size: .; J: TRBJ2-1; V: TRBV5-6; D: TRBD2; DNA: TGTGCCAGCAGCCCCGGACTAGGCTCCTACAATGAGCAGTTCTTC; CDR3: CASSPGLGSYNEQFF
size: .; J: TRBJ1-2; V: TRBV11-3; D: TRBD1; DNA: TGTGCCAGCAGCCCAGGGGGGCAGATCAACTATGGCTACACCTTC; CDR3: CASSPGGQINYGYTF
size: .; J: TRBJ1-2; V: TRBV30; D: .; DNA: TGTGCCTGGAGTGCCCAAAGGGGGAGGGACACCTTC; CDR3: CAWSAQRGRDTF
size: .; J: TRBJ2-5; V: TRBV7-2; D: TRBD1; DNA: TGTGCCAGCAGCTCCAGGACAGGACCACAAGAGACCCAGTACTTC; CDR3: CASSSRTGPQETQYF
size: .; J: TRBJ2-5; V: TRBV7-8; D: TRBD2; DNA: TGTGCCAGCACCGGCCGGGAGGCAGTTCGGGAGACCCAGTACTTC; CDR3: CASTGREAVRETQYF
size: .; J: TRBJ2-7; V: TRBV7-8; D: TRBD2; DNA: TGTGCCAGCAGCTTGACGGGAGGGAGCTCCTACGAGCAGTACTTC; CDR3: CASSLTGGSSYEQYF
size: .; J: TRBJ2-3; V: TRBV7-9; D: TRBD2; DNA: TGTGCCAGCACTGGACTAGCGGGAGGAGGTACGCAGTATTTT; CDR3: CASTGLAGGGTQYF
size: .; J: TRBJ1-1; V: TRBV7-9; D: .; DNA: TGTGCCAGCAGCCTCCCGACAGTTAACACTGAAGCTTTCTTT; CDR3: CASSLPTVNTEAFF
size: .; J: TRBJ1-3; V: TRBV7-3; D: .; DNA: TGTGCCAGCAGCTTAACGGGGGGGCCCTCTGGAAACACCATATATTTT; CDR3: CASSLTGGPSGNTIYF
size: .; J: TRBJ2-5; V: TRBV5-1; D: TRBD1; DNA: TGCGCCAGCAGCTTTACAGGGGAAGAGACCCAGTACTTC; CDR3: CASSFTGEETQYF
size: .; J: TRBJ2-2; V: TRBV27; D: .; DNA: TGTGCCAGCAGAGGGAGCTCAATGACCGGGGAGCTGTTTTTT; CDR3: CASRGSSMTGELFF
size: .; J: TRBJ2-7; V: TRBV7-8; D: TRBD2; DNA: TGTGCCAGCAGTTATAGAGGTGGGGGCGGGAGGGCCTTCAACGAGCAGTACTTC; CDR3: CASSYRGGGGRAFNEQYF
size: .; J: TRBJ2-1; V: TRBV6-6; D: TRBD2; DNA: TGTGCCAGCAGTTACTCCGGGACTAGCTATGAGCAGTTCTTC; CDR3: CASSYSGTSYEQFF
size: once; J: TRBJ2-1; V: TRBV11-3; D: TRBD2; DNA: TGTGCCAGCAGCTTAGACTTACTAGCGGGAGCAACCAATGAGCAGTTCTTC; CDR3: CASSLDLLAGATNEQFF
size: .; J: TRBJ2-2; V: TRBV2; D: .; DNA: TGTGCCAGTAAACAGGGTGTTAACACCGGGGAGCTGTTTTTT; CDR3: CASKQGVNTGELFF
size: .; J: TRBJ2-7; V: TRBV15; D: .; DNA: TGTGCCACCAGCAGACTAGACCCGTCCTACGAGCAGTACTTC; CDR3: CATSRLDPSYEQYF
size: .; J: TRBJ2-7; V: TRBV7-7; D: TRBD1; DNA: TGTGCTAGCAGCCTTGACAGGGTGGGAGAGCAGTACTTC; CDR3: CASSLDRVGEQYF
size: .; J: TRBJ2-1; V: TRBV7-2; D: TRBD2; DNA: TGTGCCAGCAGCTCGGGACTAGTTGCGTTCTTC; CDR3: CASSSGLVAFF
size: .; J: TRBJ1-1; V: TRBV30; D: .; DNA: TGTGCCTTAGAAAGGGGAGGGACTGAAGCTTTCTTT; CDR3: CALERGGTEAFF
size: .; J: TRBJ2-7; V: TRBV30; D: .; DNA: TGTGCCTGGAGTGTAGGAGCAGGGGTATGGTACGAGCAGTACTTC; CDR3: CAWSVGAGVWYEQYF
size: .; J: TRBJ1-3; V: TRBV28; D: TRBD1; DNA: TGTGCCAGCAGTTCCCCAGGGGGAGGCACCATATATTTT; CDR3: CASSSPGGGTIYF
size: few; J: TRBJ1-1; V: TRBV27; D: .; DNA: TGTGCCAGCAGTTTACTACTAACCACTGAAGCTTTCTTT; CDR3: CASSLLLTTEAFF